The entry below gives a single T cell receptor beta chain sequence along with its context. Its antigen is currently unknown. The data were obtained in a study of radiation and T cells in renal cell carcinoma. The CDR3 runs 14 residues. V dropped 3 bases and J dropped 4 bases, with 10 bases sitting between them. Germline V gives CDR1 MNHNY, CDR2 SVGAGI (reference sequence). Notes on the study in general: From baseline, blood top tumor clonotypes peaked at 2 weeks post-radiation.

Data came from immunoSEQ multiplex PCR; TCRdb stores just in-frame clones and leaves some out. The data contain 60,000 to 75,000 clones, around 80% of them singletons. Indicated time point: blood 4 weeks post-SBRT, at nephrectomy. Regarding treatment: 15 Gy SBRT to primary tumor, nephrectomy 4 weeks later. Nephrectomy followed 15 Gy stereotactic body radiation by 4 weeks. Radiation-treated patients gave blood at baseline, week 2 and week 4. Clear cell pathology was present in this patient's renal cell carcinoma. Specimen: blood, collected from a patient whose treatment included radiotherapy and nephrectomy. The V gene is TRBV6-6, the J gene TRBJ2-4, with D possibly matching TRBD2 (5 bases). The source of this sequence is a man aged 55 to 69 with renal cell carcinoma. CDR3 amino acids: CASSYGLEKNIQYF. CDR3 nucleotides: TGTGCCAGCAGTTATGGACTGGAGAAAAACATTCAGTACTTC.